This T cell receptor (beta chain) emerged from a study of shared clonotypes between healthy human individuals. Background on the study: Three plates were used per donor for CD4 naive, three for CD4 memory, two for CD8 naive and one for CD8 memory.

Naive-designated CD8 cells lacked CD45RO, were positively enriched for CCR7, and omitted terminally differentiated effector memory CD45RA+ cells. Clones were read by immunoSEQ multiplex PCR, and TCRdb kept only the in-frame ones, dropping some. Of 1.5 million to 2.5 million clones detected, roughly 95% appear once; the ten largest clones hold 1% to 1.5%. This clone was counted a single time. The sample was naive CD8+ T cells sorted from blood. This TCR came from a man between 18 and 35 years old in good health.

The CDR3 nucleotides read TGTGCCAGCAGTTGGACGGTCGAGTCCCCCCTCCACTTT. Translated, it gives CASSWTVESPLHF. The chain links TRBV6-6 to TRBJ1-6; no firm D call. Germline loops: CDR1 MNHNY, CDR2 SVGAGI (reference sequence). CDR3 length: 13 amino acids. V was shortened by 4 bases and J by 13 bases, with 14 bases between the two germline ends.